This T cell receptor (beta chain) originates from a study of cytomegalovirus exposure and HLA in healthy donors. Germline CDR1 is LGHNA and CDR2 is YSLEER. CDR3 length: 14 residues. Trimming took off 6 bases at V and 4 bases at J, with 12 bases between the two ends. 13 Jbeta primers and 60 Vbeta primers were used for the PCR. Here immunoSEQ multiplex PCR was the method, and the copy in TCRdb shows in-frame clones only, minus some. The repertoire holds 95,000 to 150,000 clones, with 60% to 85% as singletons. This clone has just a few counts. The rearrangement links TRBV4-3 to TRBJ2-2, with D possibly TRBD1 on 6 matching bases. The source is a woman aged 25 to 39 in good health and CMV-seropositive. Sequencing was carried out using PBMCs. The CDR3 region has the DNA TGCGCCAGCAGGATTAACAGGGTCACCGGGGAGCTGTTTTTT. Residues: CASRINRVTGELFF.